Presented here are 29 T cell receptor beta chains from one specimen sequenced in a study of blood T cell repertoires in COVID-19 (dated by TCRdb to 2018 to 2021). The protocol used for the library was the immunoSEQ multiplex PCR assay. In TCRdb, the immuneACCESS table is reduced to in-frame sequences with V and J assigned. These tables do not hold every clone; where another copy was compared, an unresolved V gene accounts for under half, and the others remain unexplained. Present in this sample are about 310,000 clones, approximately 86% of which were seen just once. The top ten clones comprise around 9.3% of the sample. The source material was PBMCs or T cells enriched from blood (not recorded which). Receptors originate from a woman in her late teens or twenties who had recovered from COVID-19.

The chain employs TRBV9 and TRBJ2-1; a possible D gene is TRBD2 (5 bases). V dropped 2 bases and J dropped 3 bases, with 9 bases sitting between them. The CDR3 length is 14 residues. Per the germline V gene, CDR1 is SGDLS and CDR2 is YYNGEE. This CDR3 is CASSVRAGYNEQFF. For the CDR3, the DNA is TGTGCCAGCAGCGTGAGGGCCGGCTACAATGAGCAGTTCTTC.

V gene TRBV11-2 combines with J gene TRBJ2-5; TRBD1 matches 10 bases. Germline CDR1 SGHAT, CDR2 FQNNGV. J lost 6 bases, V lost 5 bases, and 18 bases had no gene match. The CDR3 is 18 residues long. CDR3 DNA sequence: TGTGCCAGCAGCCTTGACCTTTGGGACAGGGGAGGGGAAAAGACCCAGTACTTC. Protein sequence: CASSLDLWDRGGEKTQYF.

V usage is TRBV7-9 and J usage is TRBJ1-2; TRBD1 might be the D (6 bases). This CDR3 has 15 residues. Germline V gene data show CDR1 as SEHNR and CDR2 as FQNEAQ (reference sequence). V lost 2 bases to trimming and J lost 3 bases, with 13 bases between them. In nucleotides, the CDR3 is TGTGCCAGCAGCTTAAGCAGGGGCGAAGACTATGGCTACACCTTC. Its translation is CASSLSRGEDYGYTF.

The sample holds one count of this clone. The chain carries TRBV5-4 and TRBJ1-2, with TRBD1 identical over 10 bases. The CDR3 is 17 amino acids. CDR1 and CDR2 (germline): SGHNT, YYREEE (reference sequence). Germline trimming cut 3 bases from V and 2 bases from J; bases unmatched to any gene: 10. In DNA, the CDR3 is TGTGCCAGCAGCTCGGACCGGGACAGGGGACCCAACTATGGCTACACCTTC. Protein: CASSSDRDRGPNYGYTF.

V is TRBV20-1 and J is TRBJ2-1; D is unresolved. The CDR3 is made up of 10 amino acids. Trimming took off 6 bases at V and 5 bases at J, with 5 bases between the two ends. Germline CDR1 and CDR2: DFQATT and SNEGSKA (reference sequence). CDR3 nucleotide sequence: TGCAGTGCGCGGAACAATGAGCAGTTCTTC. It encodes CSARNNEQFF.

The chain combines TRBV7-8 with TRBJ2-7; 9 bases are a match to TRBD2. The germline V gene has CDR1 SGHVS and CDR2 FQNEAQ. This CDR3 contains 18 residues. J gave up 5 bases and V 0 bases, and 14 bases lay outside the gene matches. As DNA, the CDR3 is TGTGCCAGCAGCTTAGCTGGGCCTAGCGGGATATTAGTCAACGAGCAGTACTTC. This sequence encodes CASSLAGPSGILVNEQYF.

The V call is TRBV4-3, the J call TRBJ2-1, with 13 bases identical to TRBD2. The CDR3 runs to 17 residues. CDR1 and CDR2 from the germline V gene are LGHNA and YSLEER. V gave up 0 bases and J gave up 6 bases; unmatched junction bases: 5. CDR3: CASSQDQGTSGINEQFF. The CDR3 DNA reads TGCGCCAGCAGCCAAGATCAGGGGACTAGCGGGATCAATGAGCAGTTCTTC.

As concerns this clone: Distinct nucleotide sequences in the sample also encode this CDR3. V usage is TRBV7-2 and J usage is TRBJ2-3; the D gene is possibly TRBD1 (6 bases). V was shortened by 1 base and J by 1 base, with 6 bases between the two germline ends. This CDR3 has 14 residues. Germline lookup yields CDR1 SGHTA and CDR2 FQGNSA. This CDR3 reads CASSLGTGTDTQYF. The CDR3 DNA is TGTGCCAGCAGCTTAGGGACAGGCACAGATACGCAGTATTTT. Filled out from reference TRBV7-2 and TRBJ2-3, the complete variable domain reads GAGVSQSPSNKVTEKGKDVELRCDPISGHTALYWYRQSLGQGLEFLIYFQGNSAPDKSGLPSDRFSAERTGGSVSTLTIQRTQQEDSAVYLCASSLGTGTDTQYFGPGTRLTVL.

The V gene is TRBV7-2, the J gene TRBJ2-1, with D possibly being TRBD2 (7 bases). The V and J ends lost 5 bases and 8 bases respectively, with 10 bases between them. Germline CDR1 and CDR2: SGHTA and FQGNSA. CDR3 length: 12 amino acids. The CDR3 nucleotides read TGTGCCAGCAGCCCCGGGGGGCATGAGCAGTTCTTC. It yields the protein CASSPGGHEQFF.

CDR3 nucleotide sequence: TGCGCCAGCAGCCAAGCAGTAAGTAATGAGCAGTTCTTC. This translates into CASSQAVSNEQFF. This chain joins TRBV4-1 and TRBJ2-1; D is ambiguous. This CDR3 spans 13 amino acids. CDR1 MGHRA and CDR2 YSYEKL come from the germline V gene. Deletions cut 1 base from V and 7 bases from J, with 8 bases between.

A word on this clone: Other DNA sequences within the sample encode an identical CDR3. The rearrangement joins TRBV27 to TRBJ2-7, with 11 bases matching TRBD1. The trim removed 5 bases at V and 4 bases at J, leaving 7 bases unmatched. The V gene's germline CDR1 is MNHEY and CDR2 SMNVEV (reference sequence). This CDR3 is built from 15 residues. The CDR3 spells CASSLAGTGGYEQYF. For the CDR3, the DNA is TGTGCCAGCAGTCTAGCCGGGACAGGGGGGTACGAGCAGTACTTC.

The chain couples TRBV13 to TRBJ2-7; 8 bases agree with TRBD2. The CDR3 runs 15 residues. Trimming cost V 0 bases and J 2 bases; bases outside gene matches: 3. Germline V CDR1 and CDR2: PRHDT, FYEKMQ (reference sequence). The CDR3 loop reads CASSLGVTSAYEQYF. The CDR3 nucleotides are TGTGCCAGCAGCTTAGGAGTGACTAGCGCCTACGAGCAGTACTTC.

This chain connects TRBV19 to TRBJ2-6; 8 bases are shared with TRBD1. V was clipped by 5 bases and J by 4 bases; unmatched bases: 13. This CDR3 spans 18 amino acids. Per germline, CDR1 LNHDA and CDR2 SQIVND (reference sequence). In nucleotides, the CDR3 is TGTGCCAGTAGTCCTAACGCAGGGGGCTGGGCCGGGGCCAACGTCCTGACTTTC. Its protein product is CASSPNAGGWAGANVLTF. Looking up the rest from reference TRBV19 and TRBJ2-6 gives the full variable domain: DGGITQSPKYLFRKEGQNVTLSCEQNLNHDAMYWYRQDPGQGLRLIYYSQIVNDFQKGDIAEGYSVSREKKESFPLTVTSAQKNPTAFYLCASSPNAGGWAGANVLTFGAGSRLTVL.

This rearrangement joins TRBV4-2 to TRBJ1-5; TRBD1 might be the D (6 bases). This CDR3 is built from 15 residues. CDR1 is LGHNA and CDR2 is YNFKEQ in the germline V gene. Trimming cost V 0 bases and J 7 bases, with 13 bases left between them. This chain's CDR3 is CASSQDPGEGQPQHF. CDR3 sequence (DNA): TGTGCCAGCAGCCAAGATCCAGGGGAAGGCCAGCCCCAGCATTTT.

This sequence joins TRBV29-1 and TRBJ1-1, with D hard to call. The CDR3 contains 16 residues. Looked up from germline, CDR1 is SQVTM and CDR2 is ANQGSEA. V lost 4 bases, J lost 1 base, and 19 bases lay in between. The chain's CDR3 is CSVGTYGDSGNTEAFF. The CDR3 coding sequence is TGCAGCGTTGGCACATACGGGGATTCGGGGAACACTGAAGCTTTCTTT.

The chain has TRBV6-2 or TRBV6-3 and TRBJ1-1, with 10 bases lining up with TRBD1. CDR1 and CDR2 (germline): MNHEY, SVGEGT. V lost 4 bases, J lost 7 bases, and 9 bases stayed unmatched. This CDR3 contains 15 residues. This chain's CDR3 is CASSSGTGEGVEAFF. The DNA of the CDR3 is TGTGCCAGCAGTTCCGGGACAGGGGAGGGCGTTGAAGCTTTCTTT.

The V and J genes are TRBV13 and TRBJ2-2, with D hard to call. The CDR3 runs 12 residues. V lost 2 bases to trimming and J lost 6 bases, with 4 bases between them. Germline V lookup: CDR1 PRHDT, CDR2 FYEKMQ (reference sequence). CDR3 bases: TGTGCCAGCAGCTTAATCGCCGGGGAGCTGTTTTTT. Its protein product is CASSLIAGELFF.

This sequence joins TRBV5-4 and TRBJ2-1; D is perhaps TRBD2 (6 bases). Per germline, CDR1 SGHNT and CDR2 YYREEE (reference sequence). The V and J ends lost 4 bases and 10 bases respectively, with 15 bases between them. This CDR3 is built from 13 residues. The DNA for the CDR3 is TGTGCCAGCAGCGTTGGTGGGAGGTGGGAGCAGTTCTTC. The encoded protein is CASSVGGRWEQFF.

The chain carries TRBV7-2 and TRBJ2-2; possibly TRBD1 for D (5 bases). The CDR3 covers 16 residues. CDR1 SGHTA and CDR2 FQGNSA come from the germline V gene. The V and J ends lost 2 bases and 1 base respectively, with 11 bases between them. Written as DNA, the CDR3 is TGTGCCAGCAGCTTAATCCGACAGATGAACACCGGGGAGCTGTTTTTT. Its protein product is CASSLIRQMNTGELFF.

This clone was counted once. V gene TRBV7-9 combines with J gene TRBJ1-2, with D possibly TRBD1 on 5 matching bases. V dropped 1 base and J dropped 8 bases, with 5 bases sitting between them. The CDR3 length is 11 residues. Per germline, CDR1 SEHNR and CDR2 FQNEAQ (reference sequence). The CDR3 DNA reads TGTGCCAGCAGCTTAGAGGGGGGCTACACCTTC. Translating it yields CASSLEGGYTF. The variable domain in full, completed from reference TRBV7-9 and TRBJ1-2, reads DTGVSQNPRHKITKRGQNVTFRCDPISEHNRLYWYRQTLGQGPEFLTYFQNEAQLEKSRLLSDRFSAERPKGSFSTLEIQRTEQGDSAMYLCASSLEGGYTFGSGTRLTVV.

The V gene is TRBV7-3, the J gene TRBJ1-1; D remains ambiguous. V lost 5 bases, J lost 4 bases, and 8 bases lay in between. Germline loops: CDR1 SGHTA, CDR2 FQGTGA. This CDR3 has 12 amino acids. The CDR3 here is CASSDSTTEAFF. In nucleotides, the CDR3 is TGTGCCAGCAGCGACTCGACCACTGAAGCTTTCTTT.

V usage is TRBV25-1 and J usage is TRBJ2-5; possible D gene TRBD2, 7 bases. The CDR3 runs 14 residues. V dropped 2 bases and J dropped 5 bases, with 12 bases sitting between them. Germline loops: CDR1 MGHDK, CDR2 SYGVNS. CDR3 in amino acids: CASSEVGGRETQYF. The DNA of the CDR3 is TGTGCCAGCAGTGAAGTCGGGGGGCGGGAGACCCAGTACTTC.

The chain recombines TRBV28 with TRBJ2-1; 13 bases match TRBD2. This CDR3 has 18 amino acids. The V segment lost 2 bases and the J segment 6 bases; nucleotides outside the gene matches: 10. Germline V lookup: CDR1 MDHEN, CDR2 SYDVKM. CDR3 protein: CASSLLLFGTSGANEQFF. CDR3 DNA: TGTGCCAGCAGTTTACTCCTTTTCGGGACTAGCGGGGCCAATGAGCAGTTCTTC.

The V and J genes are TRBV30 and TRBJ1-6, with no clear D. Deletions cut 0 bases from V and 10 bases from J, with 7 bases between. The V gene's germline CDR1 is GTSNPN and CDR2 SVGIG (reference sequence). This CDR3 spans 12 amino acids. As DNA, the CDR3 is TGTGCCTGGAGTGTACTCGCGTCACCCCTCCACTTT. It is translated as CAWSVLASPLHF.

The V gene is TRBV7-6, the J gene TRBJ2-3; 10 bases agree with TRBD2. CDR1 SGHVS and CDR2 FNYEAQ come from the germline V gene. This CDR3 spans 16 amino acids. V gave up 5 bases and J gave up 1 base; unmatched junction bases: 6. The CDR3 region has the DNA TGTGCCAGCAGCCCACTTCTAGCGGGGGGCACAGATACGCAGTATTTT. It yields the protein CASSPLLAGGTDTQYF.

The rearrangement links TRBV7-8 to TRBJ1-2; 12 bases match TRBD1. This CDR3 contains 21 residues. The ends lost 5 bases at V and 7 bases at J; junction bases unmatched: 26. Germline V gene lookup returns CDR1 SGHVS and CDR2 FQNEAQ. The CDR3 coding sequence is TGTGCCAGCAGCCTCCTAGGGACTTTGGGACAGGGGGCGATAGGATTGAGTGGCTACACCTTC. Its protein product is CASSLLGTLGQGAIGLSGYTF.

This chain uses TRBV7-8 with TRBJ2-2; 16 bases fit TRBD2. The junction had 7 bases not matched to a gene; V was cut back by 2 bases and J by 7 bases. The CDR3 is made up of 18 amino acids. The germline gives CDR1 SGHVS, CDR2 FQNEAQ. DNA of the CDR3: TGTGCCAGCAGCTTATCCGGGACTAGCGGGAGGGCCCACGGGGAGCTGTTTTTT. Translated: CASSLSGTSGRAHGELFF.

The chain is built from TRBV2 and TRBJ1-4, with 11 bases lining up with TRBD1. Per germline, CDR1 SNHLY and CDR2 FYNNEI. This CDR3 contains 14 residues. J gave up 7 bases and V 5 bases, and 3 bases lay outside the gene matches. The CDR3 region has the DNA TGTGCCAGCAGTCCCGGGACAGGGGGTGAAAAACTGTTTTTT. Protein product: CASSPGTGGEKLFF. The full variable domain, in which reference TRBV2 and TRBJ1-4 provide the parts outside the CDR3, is EPEVTQTPSHQVTQMGQEVILRCVPISNHLYFYWYRQILGQKVEFLVSFYNNEISEKSEIFDDQFSVERPDGSNFTLKIRSTKLEDSAMYFCASSPGTGGEKLFFGSGTQLSVL.

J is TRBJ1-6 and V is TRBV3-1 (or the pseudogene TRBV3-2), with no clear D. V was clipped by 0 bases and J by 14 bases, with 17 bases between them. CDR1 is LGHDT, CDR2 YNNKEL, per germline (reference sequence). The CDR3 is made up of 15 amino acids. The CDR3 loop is CASSQDWAGWGTLHF. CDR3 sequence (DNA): TGTGCCAGCAGCCAAGACTGGGCGGGCTGGGGTACCCTCCACTTT.